These T cell receptor beta chains were read from a single sample in a study of blood T cells in healthy people across ages. TCRdb re-analysed the 5' RACE reads in MiXCR, keeping a single row per CDR3 protein. Of around 1.1 million distinct CDR3 sequences listed, more than 30% are singletons. The sample comprised blood. The origin of the receptors is a man younger than 30 in good health. Both conserved end residues are part of each CDR3. The size entry is marked missing in some rows and otherwise reads once, few, many or a size class.

abundance,j_gene,v_gene,CDR3aa
NA,TRBJ1-6,TRBV25-1,CASSPRQGLGSPLHF
NA,TRBJ1-2,TRBV7-9,CASSLGGQGASGYTF
few,TRBJ1-2,TRBV5-1,CASSSDPGTGIYGYTF
NA,TRBJ2-1,TRBV9,CASSVSAGGPGNEQFF
NA,TRBJ2-3,TRBV7-6,CASSQLPMTSGLTDTQDF
NA,TRBJ2-3,TRBV11-2,CASSPSRTRAGTDTQYF
NA,TRBJ2-3,TRBV7-2,CASSPTGATSTDTQYF
NA,TRBJ1-2,TRBV4-2,CASSQDQGDGYTF
few,TRBJ1-2,TRBV12-3/TRBV12-4,CASTSTQGASYGYTF
NA,TRBJ1-5,TRBV28,CASSHGTGEVQPQHF
few,TRBJ2-6,TRBV9,CASSSPRDRALLANVLTF
NA,TRBJ1-1,TRBV29-1,CSVPRGRLGTEAFF
many,TRBJ2-7,TRBV29-1,CSVEVPGYEQYF